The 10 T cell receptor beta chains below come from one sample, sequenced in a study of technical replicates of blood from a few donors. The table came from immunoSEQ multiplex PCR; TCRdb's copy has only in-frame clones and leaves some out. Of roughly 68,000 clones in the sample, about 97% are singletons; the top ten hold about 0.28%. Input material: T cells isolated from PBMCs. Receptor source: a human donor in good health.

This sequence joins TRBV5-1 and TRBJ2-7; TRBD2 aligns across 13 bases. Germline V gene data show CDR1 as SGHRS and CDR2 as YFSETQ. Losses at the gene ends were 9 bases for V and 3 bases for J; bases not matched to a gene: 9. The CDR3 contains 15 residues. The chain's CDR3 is CATQGLAGEGYEQYF. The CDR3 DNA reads TGCGCCACCCAAGGACTAGCGGGAGAAGGCTACGAGCAGTACTTC.

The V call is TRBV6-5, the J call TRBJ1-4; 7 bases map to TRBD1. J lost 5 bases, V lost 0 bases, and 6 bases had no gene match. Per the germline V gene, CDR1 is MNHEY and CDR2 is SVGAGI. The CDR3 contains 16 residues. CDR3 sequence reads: CASSYSVGQQNEKLFF. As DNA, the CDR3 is TGTGCCAGCAGTTACTCCGTGGGACAGCAGAATGAAAAACTGTTTTTT.

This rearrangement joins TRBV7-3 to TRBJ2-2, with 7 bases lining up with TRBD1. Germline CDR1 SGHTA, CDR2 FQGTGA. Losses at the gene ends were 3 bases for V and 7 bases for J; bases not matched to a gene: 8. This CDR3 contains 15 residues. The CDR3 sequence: CASSLSQGRVGELFF. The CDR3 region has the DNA TGTGCCAGCAGCTTGTCACAGGGGCGGGTCGGGGAGCTGTTTTTT. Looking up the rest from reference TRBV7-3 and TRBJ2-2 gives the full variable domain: GAGVSQTPSNKVTEKGKYVELRCDPISGHTALYWYRQSLGQGPEFLIYFQGTGAADDSGLPNDRFFAVRPEGSVSTLKIQRTERGDSAVYLCASSLSQGRVGELFFGEGSRLTVL.

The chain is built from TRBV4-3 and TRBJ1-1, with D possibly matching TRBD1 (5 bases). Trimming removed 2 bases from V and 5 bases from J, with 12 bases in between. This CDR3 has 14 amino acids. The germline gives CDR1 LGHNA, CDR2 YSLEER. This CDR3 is CASSQLGTRTEAFF. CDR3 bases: TGCGCCAGCAGCCAACTAGGGACTCGGACTGAAGCTTTCTTT.

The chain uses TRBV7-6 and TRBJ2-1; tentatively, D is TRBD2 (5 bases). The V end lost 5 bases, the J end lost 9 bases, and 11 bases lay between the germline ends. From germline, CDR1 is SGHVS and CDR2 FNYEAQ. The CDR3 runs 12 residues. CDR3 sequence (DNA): TGTGCCAGCAGCCGTGAGGGTCTTGAGCAGTTCTTC. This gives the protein CASSREGLEQFF.

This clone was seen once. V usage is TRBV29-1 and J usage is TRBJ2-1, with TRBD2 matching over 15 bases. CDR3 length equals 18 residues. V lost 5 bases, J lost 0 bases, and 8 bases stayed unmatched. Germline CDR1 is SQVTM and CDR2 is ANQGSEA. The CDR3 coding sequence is TGCAGCGTTAACGGGGGACTAGCGGGAGGTAGCTCCTACAATGAGCAGTTCTTC. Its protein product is CSVNGGLAGGSSYNEQFF.

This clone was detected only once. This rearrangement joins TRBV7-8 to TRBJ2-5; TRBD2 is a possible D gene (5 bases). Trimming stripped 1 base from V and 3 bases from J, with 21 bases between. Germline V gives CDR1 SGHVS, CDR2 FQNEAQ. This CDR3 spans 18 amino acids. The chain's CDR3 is CASSLVPSPSRPKETQYF. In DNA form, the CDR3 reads TGTGCCAGCAGCTTAGTCCCTAGCCCTAGCCGACCCAAAGAGACCCAGTACTTC.

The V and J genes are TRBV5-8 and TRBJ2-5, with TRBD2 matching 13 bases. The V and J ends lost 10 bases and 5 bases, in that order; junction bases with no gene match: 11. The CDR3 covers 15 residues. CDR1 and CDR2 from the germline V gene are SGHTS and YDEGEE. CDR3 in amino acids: CAFGPGTSGTETQYF. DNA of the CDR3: TGTGCCTTTGGTCCGGGGACTAGCGGGACCGAGACCCAGTACTTC.

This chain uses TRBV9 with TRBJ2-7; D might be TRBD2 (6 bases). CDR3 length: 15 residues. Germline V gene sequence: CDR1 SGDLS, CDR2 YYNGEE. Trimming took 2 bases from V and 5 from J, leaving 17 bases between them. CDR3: CASSVEGKPPDEQYF. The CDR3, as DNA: TGTGCCAGCAGCGTGGAGGGAAAGCCGCCGGACGAGCAGTACTTC.

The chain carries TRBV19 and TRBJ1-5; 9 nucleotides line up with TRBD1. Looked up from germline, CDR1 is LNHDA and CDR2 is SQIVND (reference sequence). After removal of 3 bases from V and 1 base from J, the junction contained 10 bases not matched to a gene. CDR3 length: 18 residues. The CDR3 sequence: CASSIGRGQGLSNQPQHF. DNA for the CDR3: TGTGCCAGTAGTATCGGTCGGGGACAGGGTCTAAGCAATCAGCCCCAGCATTTT.